What follows describes a single T cell receptor (beta chain). This specimen belongs to a study of shared T cell receptors in the human thymus. Sequencing used immunoSEQ multiplex PCR; TCRdb keeps in-frame clones, though not all of them. The profile covers a few hundred thousand clones, with around 93% appearing a single time and approximately 0.02% taken by the ten largest. Material for sequencing was thymocytes. This TCR derives from a human donor.

The DNA for the CDR3 is TGTGCCAGCAGTTTTGGTGCGGAGCTGGCGACTAATGAGCAGTTCTTC. This encodes CASSFGAELATNEQFF. The chain uses TRBV27 and TRBJ2-1; D ambiguous. Trimming removed 3 bases at V and 7 bases at J, with 19 bases between. This CDR3 is built from 16 residues. Germline V gives CDR1 MNHEY, CDR2 SMNVEV (reference sequence).